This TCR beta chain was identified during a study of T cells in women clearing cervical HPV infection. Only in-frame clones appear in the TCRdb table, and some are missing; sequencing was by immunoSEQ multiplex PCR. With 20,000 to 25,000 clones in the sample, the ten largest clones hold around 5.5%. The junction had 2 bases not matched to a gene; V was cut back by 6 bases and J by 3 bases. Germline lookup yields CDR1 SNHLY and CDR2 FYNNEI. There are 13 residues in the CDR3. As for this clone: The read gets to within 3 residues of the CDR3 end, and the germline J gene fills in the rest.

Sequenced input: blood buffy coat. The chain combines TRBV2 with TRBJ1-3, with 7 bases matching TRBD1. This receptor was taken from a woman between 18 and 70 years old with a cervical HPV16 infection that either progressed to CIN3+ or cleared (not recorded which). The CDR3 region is CASRGQRGNTIYF. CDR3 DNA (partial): TGTGCCAGCAGGGGACAGCGTGGAAACACC. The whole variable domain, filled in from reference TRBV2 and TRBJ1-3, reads EPEVTQTPSHQVTQMGQEVILRCVPISNHLYFYWYRQILGQKVEFLVSFYNNEISEKSEIFDDQFSVERPDGSNFTLKIRSTKLEDSAMYFCASRGQRGNTIYFGEGSWLTVV.